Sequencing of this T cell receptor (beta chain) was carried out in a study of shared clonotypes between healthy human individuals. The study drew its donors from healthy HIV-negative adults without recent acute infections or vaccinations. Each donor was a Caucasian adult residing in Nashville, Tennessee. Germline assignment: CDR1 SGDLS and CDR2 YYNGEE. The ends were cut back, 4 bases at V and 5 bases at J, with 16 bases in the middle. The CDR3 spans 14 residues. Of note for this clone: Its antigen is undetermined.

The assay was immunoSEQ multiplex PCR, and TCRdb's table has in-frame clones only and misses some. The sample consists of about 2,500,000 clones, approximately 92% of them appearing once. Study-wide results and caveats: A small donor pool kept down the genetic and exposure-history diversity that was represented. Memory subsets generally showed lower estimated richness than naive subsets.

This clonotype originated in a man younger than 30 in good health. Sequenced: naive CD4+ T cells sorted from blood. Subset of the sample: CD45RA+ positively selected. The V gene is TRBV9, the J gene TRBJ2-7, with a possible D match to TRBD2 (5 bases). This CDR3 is CASSPRRSGDEQYF. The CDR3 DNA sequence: TGTGCCAGCAGCCCCCGAAGGTCCGGGGACGAGCAGTACTTC. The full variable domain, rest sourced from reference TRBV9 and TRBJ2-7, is DSGVTQTPKHLITATGQRVTLRCSPRSGDLSVYWYQQSLDQGLQFLIQYYNGEERAKGNILERFSAQQFPDLHSELNLSSLELGDSALYFCASSPRRSGDEQYFGPGTRLTVT.